The 5 T cell receptor beta chains given below trace back to one sample, sequenced in a study of T cell repertoires in cytomegalovirus infection. TCRdb recomputed calls from the reads with MiXCR, one row per CDR3 protein. The sample comprises 560,000 or so distinct CDR3 sequences, about 15% of which are singletons, and 24% rests with the top ten. The sequenced material came from CD8+ T cells from PBMCs. The receptors derive from a human donor in good health (CMV status not recorded). Some clones in this sample may be carry-over from other donors' samples.

The sample holds many counts of this clonotype. The chain joins TRBV7-3 to TRBJ1-2; 9 bases map to TRBD1. Germline CDR1 reads SGHTA; CDR2 reads FQGTGA. V was pared by 5 bases and J by 5 bases, with 6 bases of the junction left unmatched. CDR3 length: 14 residues. CDR3 region: CASSPTGQGYGYTF. CDR3 nucleotides: TGTGCCAGCAGCCCAACAGGACAGGGGTATGGCTACACCTTC.

There are many counts of this clonotype. The rearrangement links TRBV6-5 to TRBJ2-1; D remains ambiguous. Germline CDR1 is MNHEY and CDR2 is SVGAGI. This CDR3 region has 16 residues. Trimming shortened V by 5 bases and J by 0 bases, and 14 bases separated the two germline ends. The CDR3 DNA sequence: TGTGCCAGCAGTCCGTCGGGCCTGAGCTCCTACAATGAGCAGTTCTTC. Translated: CASSPSGLSSYNEQFF.

In its sample, this clonotype was seen many times. The genes are TRBV7-8 and TRBJ2-5; D is possibly TRBD1 or TRBD2 (5 bases each). CDR3 length equals 14 residues. From germline, CDR1 is SGHVS and CDR2 FQNEAQ. V was shortened by 3 bases and J by 3 bases, with 11 bases between the two germline ends. The CDR3: CASSLGLREETQYF. CDR3 nucleotides: TGTGCCAGCAGCTTGGGGCTGCGGGAAGAGACCCAGTACTTC.

V is TRBV7-9 and J is TRBJ1-5; D remains unclear. V lost 3 bases and J lost 8, with 11 bases in between. Germline CDR1 SEHNR, CDR2 FQNEAQ (reference sequence). The CDR3 has 13 amino acids. This CDR3 reads CASSFPGSEPQHF. Here the CDR3 DNA reads TGTGCCAGCAGCTTTCCAGGATCCGAGCCCCAGCATTTT.

This clonotype was recorded at least ten times. The V call is TRBV12-3 or TRBV12-4, the J call TRBJ1-6, with 8 positions matching TRBD1. The V gene end was trimmed by 6 bases and the J gene end by 10 bases; junction bases not matched to a gene: 8. This CDR3 is built from 14 residues. CDR3 sequence reads: CASSRGQGGSPLHF. The CDR3 region has the DNA TGTGCCAGCAGCCGTGGACAGGGAGGATCACCCCTCCACTTT.